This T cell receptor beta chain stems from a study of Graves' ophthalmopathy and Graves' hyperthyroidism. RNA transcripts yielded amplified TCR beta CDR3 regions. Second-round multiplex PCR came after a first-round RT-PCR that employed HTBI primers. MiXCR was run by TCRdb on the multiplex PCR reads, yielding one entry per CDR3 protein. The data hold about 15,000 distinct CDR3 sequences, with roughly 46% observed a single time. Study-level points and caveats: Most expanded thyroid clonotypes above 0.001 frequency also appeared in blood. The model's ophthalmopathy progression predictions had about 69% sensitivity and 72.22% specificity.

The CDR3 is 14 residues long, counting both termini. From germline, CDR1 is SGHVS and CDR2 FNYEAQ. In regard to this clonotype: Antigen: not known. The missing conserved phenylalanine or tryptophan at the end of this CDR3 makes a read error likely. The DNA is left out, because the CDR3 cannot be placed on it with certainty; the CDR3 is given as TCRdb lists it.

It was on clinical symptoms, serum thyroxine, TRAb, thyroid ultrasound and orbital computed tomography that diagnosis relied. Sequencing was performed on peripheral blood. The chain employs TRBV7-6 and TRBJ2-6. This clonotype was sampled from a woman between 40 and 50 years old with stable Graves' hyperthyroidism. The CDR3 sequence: CASSLVLGFGVPTY.